The next 8 T cell receptor beta chains were all read from a single sample in a study of blood T cell repertoires in COVID-19. Generated by immunoSEQ multiplex PCR, the TCRdb table keeps only in-frame clones and is missing some. The table has 250,000 to 350,000 clones, roughly nine tenths seen once; the top ten hold about 2.2%. The sequenced material came from peripheral blood. Receptor source: a woman aged 50 to 60 who had recovered from COVID-19.

The chain has TRBV4-2 and TRBJ2-2; 10 positions match TRBD1. Germline lookup yields CDR1 LGHNA and CDR2 YNFKEQ. The V segment lost 4 bases and the J segment 4 bases; nucleotides outside the gene matches: 3. The CDR3 consists of 15 residues. Written as DNA, the CDR3 is TGTGCCAGCAGCCGAGGGACAGGGGTCACCGGGGAGCTGTTTTTT. Its protein product is CASSRGTGVTGELFF.

The chain couples TRBV5-1 to TRBJ1-2, with TRBD1 as a possible D gene (5 bases). The CDR3 is 16 amino acids. V shed 0 bases and J shed 1 base, with 13 bases lying between them. The germline gives CDR1 SGHRS, CDR2 YFSETQ. The DNA for the CDR3 is TGCGCCAGCAGCTTGGCCTCAGGGCCCGATAACTATGGCTACACCTTC. This gives the protein CASSLASGPDNYGYTF.

The CDR3 DNA follows: TGTGCCAGCATCCTCGACAGGGGAGAGACCCAGTACTTC. Its protein product is CASILDRGETQYF. V is TRBV2 and J is TRBJ2-5; 8 nucleotides align to TRBD1. Germline assignment: CDR1 SNHLY and CDR2 FYNNEI. V gave up 7 bases and J gave up 4 bases; unmatched junction bases: 5. The length of the CDR3 is 13 residues.

The chain is built from TRBV6-2 or TRBV6-3 and TRBJ2-1; a possible D gene is TRBD1 (5 bases). The germline V gene encodes CDR1 MNHEY and CDR2 SVGEGT. The CDR3 contains 14 residues. Trimming removed 5 bases at V and 1 base at J, with 9 bases between. CDR3 in DNA: TGTGCCAGCAGTCTGACAGATTCCTACAATGAGCAGTTCTTC. As protein: CASSLTDSYNEQFF.

The rearrangement joins TRBV11-1 to TRBJ2-6; no clear D. This CDR3 has 15 amino acids. The germline gives CDR1 SGHAT, CDR2 FQDESV (reference sequence). Trimming removed 3 bases at V and 2 bases at J, with 8 bases between. CDR3 nucleotides: TGTGCCAGCAGCTTGAGGCCTGCTGGGGCCAACGTCCTGACTTTC. Its protein product is CASSLRPAGANVLTF.

The chain joins TRBV30 to TRBJ1-5; D may be TRBD1 (5 bases). Between the trimmed V and J ends, which lost 3 bases and 3 bases, there was a span of 15 bases. Germline CDR1 reads GTSNPN; CDR2 reads SVGIG (reference sequence). The CDR3 covers 15 residues. CDR3 coding DNA: TGTGCCTGGAGGGCAGGGATGGGTGACAATCAGCCCCAGCATTTT. As protein: CAWRAGMGDNQPQHF. Combining the CDR3 with reference TRBV30 and TRBJ1-5 gives the whole variable domain SQTIHQWPATLVQPVGSPLSLECTVEGTSNPNLYWYRQAAGRGLQLLFYSVGIGQISSEVPQNLSASRPQDRQFILSSKKLLLSDSGFYLCAWRAGMGDNQPQHFGDGTRLSIL.

The chain recombines TRBV5-1 with TRBJ2-3, with TRBD2 matching 8 bases. This CDR3 region has 15 residues. J was trimmed by 0 bases and V by 3 bases; bases with no gene match: 3. Germline CDR1 reads SGHRS; CDR2 reads YFSETQ. The CDR3 bases are TGCGCCAGCAGCTACGGACTAGCAAGCACAGATACGCAGTATTTT. It yields the protein CASSYGLASTDTQYF.

CDR3 protein: CASSPRLLADTQYF. CDR3 in DNA: TGTGCCAGCAGCCCCCGACTACTGGCAGATACGCAGTATTTT. The chain combines TRBV5-4 with TRBJ2-3; D is perhaps TRBD2 (5 bases). Trimming left V 4 bases short and J 4 bases short, with 13 bases between. This CDR3 has 14 amino acids. Germline values: CDR1 SGHNT, CDR2 YYREEE (reference sequence).